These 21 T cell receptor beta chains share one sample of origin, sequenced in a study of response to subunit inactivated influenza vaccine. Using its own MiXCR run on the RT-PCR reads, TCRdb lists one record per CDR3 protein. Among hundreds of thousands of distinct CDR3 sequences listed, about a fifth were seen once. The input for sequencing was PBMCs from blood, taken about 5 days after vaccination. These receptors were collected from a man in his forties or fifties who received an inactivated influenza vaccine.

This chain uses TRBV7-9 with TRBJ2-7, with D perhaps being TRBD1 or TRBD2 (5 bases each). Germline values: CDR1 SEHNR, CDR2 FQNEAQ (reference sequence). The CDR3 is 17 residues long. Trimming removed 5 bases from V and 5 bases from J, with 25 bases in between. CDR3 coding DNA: TGTGCCAGCAGCCCGAGCTGGGACCCTTTAAGGGGTCACGAGCAGTACTTC. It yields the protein CASSPSWDPLRGHEQYF. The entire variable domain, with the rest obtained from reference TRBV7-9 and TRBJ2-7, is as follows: DTGVSQNPRHKITKRGQNVTFRCDPISEHNRLYWYRQTLGQGPEFLTYFQNEAQLEKSRLLSDRFSAERPKGSFSTLEIQRTEQGDSAMYLCASSPSWDPLRGHEQYFGPGTRLTVT.

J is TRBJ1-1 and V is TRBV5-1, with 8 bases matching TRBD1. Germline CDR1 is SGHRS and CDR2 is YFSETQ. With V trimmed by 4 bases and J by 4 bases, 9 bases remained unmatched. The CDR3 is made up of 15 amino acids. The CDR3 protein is CASSIRQGQGTEAFF. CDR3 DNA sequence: TGCGCCAGCAGCATAAGACAGGGGCAAGGCACTGAAGCTTTCTTT.

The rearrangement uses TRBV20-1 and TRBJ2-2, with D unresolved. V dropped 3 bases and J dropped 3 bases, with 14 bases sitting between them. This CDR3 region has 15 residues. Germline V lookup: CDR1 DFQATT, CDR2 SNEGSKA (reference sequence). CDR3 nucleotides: TGCAGTGCTAGGGCCGACCCTTGGGACACCGGGGAGCTGTTTTTT. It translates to CSARADPWDTGELFF.

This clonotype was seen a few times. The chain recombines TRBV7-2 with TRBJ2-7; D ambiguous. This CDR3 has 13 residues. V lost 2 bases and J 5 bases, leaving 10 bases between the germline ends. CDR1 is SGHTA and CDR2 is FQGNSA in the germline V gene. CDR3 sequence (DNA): TGTGCCAGCAGCTTACCCCAGGATCACGAGCAGTACTTC. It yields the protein CASSLPQDHEQYF.

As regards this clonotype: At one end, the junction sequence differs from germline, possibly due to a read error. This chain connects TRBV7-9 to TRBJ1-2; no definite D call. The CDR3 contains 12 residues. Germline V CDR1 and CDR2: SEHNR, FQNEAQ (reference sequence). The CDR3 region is CASSPEGGIFAF. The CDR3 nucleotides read TGTGCCAGCAGCCCAGAGGGAGGGATTTTCGCCTTC.

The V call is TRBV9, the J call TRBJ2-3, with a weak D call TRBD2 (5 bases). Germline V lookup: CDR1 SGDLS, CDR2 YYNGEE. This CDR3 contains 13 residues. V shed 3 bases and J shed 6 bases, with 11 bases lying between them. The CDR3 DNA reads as TGTGCCAGCAGCGCCCCTTCGGGGGATACGCAGTATTTT. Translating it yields CASSAPSGDTQYF.

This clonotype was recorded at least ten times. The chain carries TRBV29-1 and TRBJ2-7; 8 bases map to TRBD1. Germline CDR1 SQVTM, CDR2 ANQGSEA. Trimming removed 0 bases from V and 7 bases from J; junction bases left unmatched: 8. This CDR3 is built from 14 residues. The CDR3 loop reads CSVEDRAGGHEQYF. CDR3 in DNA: TGCAGCGTTGAAGATCGGGCAGGGGGCCATGAGCAGTACTTC.

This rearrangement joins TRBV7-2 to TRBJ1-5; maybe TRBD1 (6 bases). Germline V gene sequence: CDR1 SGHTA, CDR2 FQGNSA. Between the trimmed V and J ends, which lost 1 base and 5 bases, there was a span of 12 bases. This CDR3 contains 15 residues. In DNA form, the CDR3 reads TGTGCCAGCAGCTTAGTCCAGGGGCTGGATCAGCCCCAGCATTTT. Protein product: CASSLVQGLDQPQHF.

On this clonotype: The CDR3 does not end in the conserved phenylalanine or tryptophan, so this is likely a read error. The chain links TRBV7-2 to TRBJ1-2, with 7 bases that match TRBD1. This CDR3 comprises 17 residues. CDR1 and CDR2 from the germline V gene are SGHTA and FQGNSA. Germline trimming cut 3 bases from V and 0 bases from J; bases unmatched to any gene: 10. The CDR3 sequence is CASSFRQGKKSNYGYTL. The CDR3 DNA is TGTGCCAGCAGCTTCCGACAGGGAAAGAAGTCTAACTATGGCTACACCCTC.

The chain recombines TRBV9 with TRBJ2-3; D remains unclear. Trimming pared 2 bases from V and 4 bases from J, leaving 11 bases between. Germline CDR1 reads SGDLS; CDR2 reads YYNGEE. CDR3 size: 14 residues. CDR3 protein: CASSVSSGSDTQYF. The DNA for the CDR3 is TGTGCCAGCAGCGTGTCTAGTGGTTCAGATACGCAGTATTTT.

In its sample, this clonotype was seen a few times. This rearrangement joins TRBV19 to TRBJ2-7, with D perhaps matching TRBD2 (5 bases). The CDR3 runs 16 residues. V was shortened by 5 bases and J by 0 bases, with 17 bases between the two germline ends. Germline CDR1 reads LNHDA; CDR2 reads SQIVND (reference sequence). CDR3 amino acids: CASSRTLRGLSYEQYF. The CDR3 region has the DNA TGTGCCAGTAGTCGGACCCTCCGCGGGCTCTCCTACGAGCAGTACTTC.

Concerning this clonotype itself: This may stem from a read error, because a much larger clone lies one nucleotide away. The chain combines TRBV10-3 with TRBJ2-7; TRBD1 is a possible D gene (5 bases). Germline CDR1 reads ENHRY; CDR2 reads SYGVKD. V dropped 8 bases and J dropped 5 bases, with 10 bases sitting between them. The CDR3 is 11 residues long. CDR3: CAIGAGNEQYF. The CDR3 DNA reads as TGTGCCATCGGGGCTGGTAACGAGCAGTACTTC.

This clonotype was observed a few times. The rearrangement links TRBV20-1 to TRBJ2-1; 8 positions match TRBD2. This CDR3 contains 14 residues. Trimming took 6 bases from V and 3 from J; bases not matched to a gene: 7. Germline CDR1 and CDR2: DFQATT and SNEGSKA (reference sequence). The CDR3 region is CSAEPGTSYNEQFF. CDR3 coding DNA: TGCAGTGCCGAACCAGGGACTAGCTACAATGAGCAGTTCTTC.

The CDR3 loop reads CASSTGGVQDTQYF. CDR3 sequence (DNA): TGTGCCAGCAGTACCGGGGGGGTCCAGGATACGCAGTATTTT. The genes are TRBV28 and TRBJ2-3; TRBD2 aligns across 8 bases. This CDR3 is 14 amino acids long. Unmatched junction bases numbered 7, after V lost 5 bases and J lost 6 bases. Germline CDR1 and CDR2: MDHEN and SYDVKM.

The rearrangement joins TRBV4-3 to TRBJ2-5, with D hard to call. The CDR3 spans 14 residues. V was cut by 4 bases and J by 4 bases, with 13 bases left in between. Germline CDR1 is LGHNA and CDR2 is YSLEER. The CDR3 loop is CASSPYGLGETQYF. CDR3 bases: TGCGCCAGCAGCCCCTACGGGCTAGGAGAGACCCAGTACTTC.

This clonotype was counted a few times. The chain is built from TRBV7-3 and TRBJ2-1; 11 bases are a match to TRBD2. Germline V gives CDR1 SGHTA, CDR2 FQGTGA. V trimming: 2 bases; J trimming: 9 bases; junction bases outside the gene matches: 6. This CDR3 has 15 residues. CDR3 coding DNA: TGTGCCAGCAGCTTAGGGCTAGCGGGAGGATTTGAGCAGTTCTTC. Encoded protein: CASSLGLAGGFEQFF.

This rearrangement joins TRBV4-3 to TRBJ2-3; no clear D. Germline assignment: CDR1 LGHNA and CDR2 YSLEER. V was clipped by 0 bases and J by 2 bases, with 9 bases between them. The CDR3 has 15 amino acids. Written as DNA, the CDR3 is TGCGCCAGCAGCCAAGAGCTCAGGACCACAGATACGCAGTATTTT. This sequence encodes CASSQELRTTDTQYF.

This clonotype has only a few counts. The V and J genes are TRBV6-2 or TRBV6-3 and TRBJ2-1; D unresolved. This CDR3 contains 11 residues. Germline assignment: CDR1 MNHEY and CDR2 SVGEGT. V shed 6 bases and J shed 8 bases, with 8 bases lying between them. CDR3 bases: TGTGCCAGCAGCCGTCTGGATGAGCAGTTCTTC. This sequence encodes CASSRLDEQFF.

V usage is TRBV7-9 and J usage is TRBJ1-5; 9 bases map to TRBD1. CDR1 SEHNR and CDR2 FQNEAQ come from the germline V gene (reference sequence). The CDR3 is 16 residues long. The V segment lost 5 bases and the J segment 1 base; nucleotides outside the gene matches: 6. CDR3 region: CASSLGTGPSNQPQHF. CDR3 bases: TGTGCCAGCAGCCTAGGGACAGGGCCGAGCAATCAGCCCCAGCATTTT.

DNA for the CDR3: TGTGCCAGCAGCGTAGGTCTGCCTGGAGATGGCTACACCTTC. Protein: CASSVGLPGDGYTF. This chain connects TRBV9 to TRBJ1-2; D not certain. Germline CDR1 and CDR2: SGDLS and YYNGEE. V was trimmed by 0 bases and J by 6 bases, leaving 12 bases between them. The CDR3 runs 14 residues.

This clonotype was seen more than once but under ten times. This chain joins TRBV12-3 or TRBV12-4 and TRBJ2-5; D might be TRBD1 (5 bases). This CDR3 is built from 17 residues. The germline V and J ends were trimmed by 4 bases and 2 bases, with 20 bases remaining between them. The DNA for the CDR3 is TGTGCCAGCAGTTCCCACTTTTTAAGGGGCGAGCAAGAGACCCAGTACTTC. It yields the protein CASSSHFLRGEQETQYF.